This record covers a single T cell receptor beta chain. Its cognate antigen is unknown. The data stem from a study of graft-versus-host responses after intestinal transplantation. At the level of the study: Multivisceral, liver-intestinal, or isolated intestinal transplants were given to recipients. Following induction with anti-thymocyte globulin, all recipients were given tacrolimus and steroids for about 3 years. Study-wide findings and caveats: Early after transplant, HvG declines were associated with peak levels of circulating GvH clones.

TCRdb's table, derived via immunoSEQ multiplex PCR, lists solely in-frame clones and lacks some. The sample comprises 65,000 to 90,000 clones, more than 70% of which are singletons, and roughly 2.5% rests with the top ten. This CDR3 contains 16 residues. V gave up 3 bases and J gave up 6 bases; unmatched junction bases: 12. Germline V lookup: CDR1 MGHDK, CDR2 SYGVNS. The gene calls are TRBV25-1 and TRBJ1-2; 8 nucleotides line up with TRBD1. The material sequenced was unstimulated CD8+ T cells sorted from spleen or lymph node cells, taken before intestinal transplant. The clonotype was recovered from a human donor who received an intestinal transplant. The chain's CDR3 is CASSDLSPDRANGYTF. In nucleotides, the CDR3 is TGTGCCAGCAGTGACCTCTCCCCGGACAGGGCTAATGGCTACACCTTC.